This TCR beta chain emerged from a study of circulating CD8 cells and anti-PD-1 response in melanoma. Study overall: Treatment was intravenous nivolumab at 3 mg/kg every 2 weeks. Study conclusions and caveats: PD-1 and DPOS subsets showed similar, higher clonality than DNEG.

The CDR3 is made up of 16 amino acids. CDR1 and CDR2 (germline): MDHEN, SYDVKM. After removal of 5 bases from V and 10 bases from J, the junction contained 17 bases not matched to a gene. The QIAseq Immune Repertoire TCR panel built the libraries from roughly 15 ng of total RNA. TCRdb re-called the reads through MiXCR, storing one row per CDR3 protein. The sample carries several hundred distinct CDR3 sequences, roughly 7.8% recorded once. This clonotype is labeled as medium-sized. The antigen remains undetermined. Live CD3+CD8+TCRalphabeta+ cells were sorted into four subsets by PD-1 and/or TIGIT. Sequences were derived from CD8+ T cells from PBMCs, sampled at baseline or after one month of anti-PD-1 therapy (not recorded which). The receptor was derived from a human donor with melanoma. J is TRBJ2-1 and V is TRBV28; 7 bases align to TRBD1. Here the CDR3 reads CASSPITGVRLWEQFF. The DNA for the CDR3 is TGTGCCAGCAGTCCCATAACAGGGGTTCGTCTCTGGGAGCAGTTCTTC.